One sample yielded the 9 T cell receptor beta chains listed below, sequenced in a study of regulatory T cells in long-lasting Graves disease. According to the study, TCR beta libraries were built with iRepertoire HTBI primers and CDR3-region Arm-PCR. TCRdb reprocessed the multiplex PCR reads via MiXCR and lists one record per CDR3 protein. The table lists a few hundred thousand distinct CDR3 sequences, around 20% of them singletons. Time point given: persistent/refractory GD, antithyroid drugs over 5 years with positive TRAb. PBMCs provided the RNA from which the TCR library was made. The material was peripheral blood mononuclear cells (PBMCs), obtained when the disease was refractory, from a patient treated with antithyroid drugs. The receptors were gathered from a female donor with Graves disease.

This clonotype has only a few counts. V gene TRBV5-1 combines with J gene TRBJ2-7; perhaps TRBD1 as D (6 bases). The germline CDR1 and CDR2 sequences are SGHRS and YFSETQ. V gave up 3 bases and J gave up 1 base, with 11 bases separating them. The CDR3 has 14 amino acids. CDR3 residues: CASSSMDRSYEQYF. CDR3 in DNA: TGCGCCAGCAGCTCGATGGACAGATCCTACGAGCAGTACTTC.

As for this clonotype: A much larger clone lies one base from this, so it may be a read error. The chain has TRBV20-1 and TRBJ2-5; D tentatively reads TRBD1 or TRBD2 (6 bases each). Germline loops: CDR1 DFQATT, CDR2 SNEGSKA (reference sequence). This CDR3 region has 15 residues. The CDR3 protein is CSTSRAGQRQETQYF. In nucleotides, the CDR3 is TGCAGTACTAGTAGGGCGGGACAACGCCAAGAGACCCAGTACTTC.

This sequence joins TRBV2 and TRBJ2-2, with a tentative D call TRBD2 (5 bases). This CDR3 comprises 14 residues. V was trimmed by 4 bases and J by 3 bases, leaving 9 bases between them. Germline lookup yields CDR1 SNHLY and CDR2 FYNNEI. The CDR3, as DNA: TGTGCCAGCAGTGTACCGGGATACACCGGGGAGCTGTTTTTT. Translating it yields CASSVPGYTGELFF.

The chain is built from TRBV5-1 and TRBJ2-7; maybe TRBD1 (5 bases). CDR3 length: 13 amino acids. Germline V gives CDR1 SGHRS, CDR2 YFSETQ. V lost 2 bases, J lost 2 bases, and 8 bases lay in between. This chain's CDR3 is CASSFGRAYEQYF. CDR3 in DNA: TGCGCCAGCAGCTTCGGCAGGGCCTACGAGCAGTACTTC.

This clonotype was found a few times. J is TRBJ2-1 and V is TRBV7-8; 12 bases line up with TRBD2. This CDR3 comprises 19 residues. Germline trimming cut 5 bases from V and 0 bases from J; bases unmatched to any gene: 11. The germline gives CDR1 SGHVS, CDR2 FQNEAQ. The CDR3 is CASSPRLAGVSSSYNEQFF. The CDR3 DNA sequence: TGTGCCAGCAGCCCACGACTAGCGGGAGTTTCGAGCTCCTACAATGAGCAGTTCTTC.

Turning to this clonotype: It is likely a read error, because the conserved phenylalanine at the end of the CDR3 is missing. The gene calls are TRBV4-3 and TRBJ1-1, with D perhaps matching TRBD1 (6 bases). There are 15 residues in the CDR3. Germline V CDR1 and CDR2: LGHNA, YSLEER. V gave up 1 base and J gave up 3 bases, with 12 bases separating them. CDR3: CASSQARGGHTEAFL. The CDR3 region has the DNA TGCGCCAGCAGCCAAGCCCGTGGGGGGCACACTGAAGCTTTCCTT.

This clonotype was seen at least ten times. The chain links TRBV28 to TRBJ1-2; TRBD1 matches 7 bases. Germline CDR1 is MDHEN and CDR2 is SYDVKM. Losses at the gene ends were 6 bases for V and 8 bases for J; bases not matched to a gene: 15. The CDR3 contains 15 residues. CDR3 in amino acids: CASRRTGPLTAGYTF. As DNA, the CDR3 is TGTGCCAGCAGGAGGACAGGTCCTCTTACGGCCGGCTACACCTTC.

This clonotype was counted ten times or more. The chain is built from TRBV11-2 and TRBJ1-1; TRBD1 agrees at 8 bases. The CDR3 sequence is 15 residues long. The V gene's germline CDR1 is SGHAT and CDR2 FQNNGV. After removal of 4 bases from V and 0 bases from J, the junction contained 4 bases not matched to a gene. This chain's CDR3 is CASSSRTGLNTEAFF. In DNA form, the CDR3 reads TGTGCCAGCAGCTCTAGGACAGGGTTGAACACTGAAGCTTTCTTT.

This rearrangement joins TRBV29-1 to TRBJ1-2; D is undetermined. Trimming stripped 2 bases from V and 1 base from J, with 5 bases between. CDR1 and CDR2 (germline): SQVTM, ANQGSEA. This CDR3 is built from 12 residues. The CDR3 DNA sequence: TGCAGCGTTGAACGTTATAACTATGGCTACACCTTC. Protein sequence: CSVERYNYGYTF.